This passage covers 21 T cell receptor beta chains from one sample sequenced in a study of T cells in Graves' hyperthyroidism and ophthalmopathy. Template material for amplifying TCR beta CDR3 regions consisted of RNA transcripts. The HTBI primer set was used in a first-round RT-PCR of the TCR CDR3. Each CDR3 protein is one row after TCRdb ran MiXCR on the multiplex PCR reads. The table lists some 500,000 distinct CDR3 sequences, around 14% of them singletons. Specimen: blood. All receptors derive from a woman aged 18-35 years with Graves' hyperthyroidism.

The chain joins TRBV29-1 to TRBJ2-3; possible D gene TRBD2, 7 bases. The CDR3 length is 14 residues. Trimming removed 6 bases at V and 3 bases at J, with 16 bases between. Germline CDR1 is SQVTM and CDR2 is ANQGSEA. CDR3 region: CSVLIGGGTDTQYF. CDR3 DNA: TGCAGCGTCCTCATAGGGGGGGGGACAGATACGCAGTATTTT.

This clonotype has just a few counts. The V gene is TRBV20-1, the J gene TRBJ1-5; no clear D. V was cut by 3 bases and J by 0 bases, with 15 bases left in between. Germline CDR1 is DFQATT and CDR2 is SNEGSKA (reference sequence). The CDR3 contains 16 residues. CDR3 residues: CSARARAAYSNQPQHF. Written as DNA, the CDR3 is TGCAGTGCTAGGGCGCGGGCAGCCTATAGCAATCAGCCCCAGCATTTT.

This clonotype has ten or more counts. The chain links TRBV7-2 to TRBJ1-5; D ambiguous. This CDR3 has 15 amino acids. Trimming took 0 bases from V and 7 from J, leaving 13 bases between them. The germline CDR1 and CDR2 sequences are SGHTA and FQGNSA. CDR3 region: CASSLALNPRQPQHF. Written as DNA, the CDR3 is TGTGCCAGCAGCTTAGCGCTGAACCCGAGGCAGCCCCAGCATTTT.

In this sample, this clonotype turned up many times. The rearrangement uses TRBV12-3 or TRBV12-4 and TRBJ2-5, with D maybe TRBD2 (6 bases). Trimming left V 4 bases short and J 2 bases short, with 11 bases between. CDR3 length: 14 amino acids. CDR3 coding DNA: TGTGCCAGCAGTTGGTCCGGGACTCAAGAGACCCAGTACTTC. Translated: CASSWSGTQETQYF.

This clonotype was found a few times. The chain has TRBV19 and TRBJ2-1; D gene uncertain. In germline, CDR1 is LNHDA, CDR2 SQIVND (reference sequence). The CDR3 contains 13 residues. The ends were cut back, 7 bases at V and 2 bases at J, with 9 bases in the middle. DNA for the CDR3: TGTGCCAGTAAGACGGAAACCTACAATGAGCAGTTCTTC. Protein sequence: CASKTETYNEQFF.

V gene TRBV6-5 combines with J gene TRBJ2-3; the match to TRBD1 covers 9 bases. Germline V gene data show CDR1 as MNHEY and CDR2 as SVGAGI. The CDR3 contains 14 residues. With 3 bases clipped from V and 9 bases from J, the junction kept 7 bases outside the gene matches. The CDR3: CASSYPGQGWTQYF. CDR3 bases: TGTGCCAGCAGTTATCCCGGACAGGGGTGGACGCAGTATTTT.

The rearrangement uses TRBV6-5 and TRBJ2-2, with a weak D call TRBD2 (5 bases). This CDR3 is built from 18 residues. Germline lookup yields CDR1 MNHEY and CDR2 SVGAGI. Trimming shortened V by 0 bases and J by 2 bases, and 16 bases separated the two germline ends. DNA of the CDR3: TGTGCCAGCAGTTACTCGTCAATGGCCACTAGAAACACCGGGGAGCTGTTTTTT. Amino acids: CASSYSSMATRNTGELFF.

This chain uses TRBV28 with TRBJ1-2, with 10 bases matching TRBD1. Germline V gene data show CDR1 as MDHEN and CDR2 as SYDVKM. Unmatched junction bases numbered 4, after V lost 3 bases and J lost 6 bases. The CDR3 loop spans 14 amino acids. This chain's CDR3 is CASSLDRGFDGYTF. CDR3 coding DNA: TGTGCCAGCAGTTTGGACAGGGGGTTCGATGGCTACACCTTC.

This clonotype was detected ten times or more. This chain connects TRBV2 to TRBJ2-7, with D perhaps matching TRBD1 (6 bases). The V gene lost 6 bases and the J gene lost 1 base, with 16 bases spanning the gap. Germline assignment: CDR1 SNHLY and CDR2 FYNNEI. This CDR3 is 15 amino acids long. The CDR3 sequence: CASSQGTQNSYEQYF. The CDR3 region has the DNA TGTGCCAGCAGCCAAGGGACACAGAATTCCTACGAGCAGTACTTC.

Ten or more counts support this clonotype. The chain joins TRBV2 to TRBJ2-3; unclear D gene. Germline values: CDR1 SNHLY, CDR2 FYNNEI. V was clipped by 8 bases and J by 0 bases, with 18 bases between them. This CDR3 is built from 16 residues. The DNA of the CDR3 is TGTGCCAGCGGTCAGCCCTATCAGGCCAGCACAGATACGCAGTATTTT. It encodes CASGQPYQASTDTQYF.

Comments on this clonotype: This may be a read error: a much more frequent sequence differs by one nucleotide. No DNA is shown, since the ends of the CDR3 on it are uncertain; the CDR3 is the one TCRdb lists. The chain combines TRBV13 with TRBJ1-2; whether TRBD1, the table's D call, matches the DNA was not checked. The CDR3 spans 14 residues, counting both ends. Germline CDR1 is PRHDT and CDR2 is FYEKMQ (reference sequence). CDR3 amino acids: CAGSLGFGGGSDTF.

This clonotype was found a few times. Possible read error: a much larger clone is one base away. The rearrangement joins TRBV28 to TRBJ2-7; D gene unclear. The CDR3 sequence is 14 residues long. Germline CDR1 is MDHEN and CDR2 is SYDVKM. In nucleotides, the CDR3 is TGTGCCGGCAGCGACAAGGGTTCGAGGTACGAGCAGTACTTC. It specifies CAGSDKGSRYEQYF.

This clonotype was seen at least ten times. The J gene is TRBJ2-2, the V gene TRBV18, with no clear D. This CDR3 region has 13 residues. The germline gives CDR1 KGHSH, CDR2 LQKENI. Trimming took 2 bases from V and 5 from J, leaving 6 bases between them. The CDR3 coding sequence is TGTGCCAGCTCACCATTCGGGACCGGGGAGCTGTTTTTT. Translation gives CASSPFGTGELFF. The full variable domain, its missing parts supplied by reference TRBV18 and TRBJ2-2, is NAGVMQNPRHLVRRRGQEARLRCSPMKGHSHVYWYRQLPEEGLKFMVYLQKENIIDESGMPKERFSAEFPKEGPSILRIQQVVRGDSAAYFCASSPFGTGELFFGEGSRLTVL.

This clonotype was observed at least ten times. This chain links TRBV19 with TRBJ1-2; no firm D call. Trimming removed 5 bases from V and 4 bases from J, with 8 bases in between. CDR1 LNHDA and CDR2 SQIVND come from the germline V gene (reference sequence). The CDR3 has 12 amino acids. This CDR3 reads CASSYQTYGYTF. CDR3 coding DNA: TGTGCCAGTAGTTATCAGACCTATGGCTACACCTTC.

This clonotype came up many times. The chain employs TRBV7-7 and TRBJ2-5, with 7 bases identical to TRBD1. Germline V CDR1 and CDR2: SSHAT, FNYEAQ (reference sequence). CDR3 length: 16 residues. V shed 1 base, J shed 5 bases, and the junction held 10 bases outside the gene matches. In DNA, the CDR3 is TGTGCCAGCAGCTTAGGACGACCTGGCAGGGGGGAGACCCAGTACTTC. This sequence encodes CASSLGRPGRGETQYF. The whole variable domain, remainder taken from reference TRBV7-7 and TRBJ2-5, is GAGVSQSPRYKVTKRGQDVTLRCDPISSHATLYWYQQALGQGPEFLTYFNYEAQPDKSGLPSDRFSAERPEGSISTLTIQRTEQRDSAMYRCASSLGRPGRGETQYFGPGTRLLVL.

The chain carries TRBV12-3 or TRBV12-4 and TRBJ1-6; possibly TRBD1 for D (5 bases). Trimming cost V 6 bases and J 7 bases, with 10 bases left between them. CDR3 size: 13 residues. This CDR3 is CASSRDSNSPLHF. The CDR3 DNA reads TGTGCCAGCAGCCGGGACTCCAATTCACCCCTCCACTTT.

This clonotype was counted ten times or more. V gene TRBV7-2 combines with J gene TRBJ2-1, with 14 bases matching TRBD2. The CDR3 spans 18 residues. CDR1 is SGHTA, CDR2 FQGNSA, per germline. Germline trimming cut 1 base from V and 6 bases from J; bases unmatched to any gene: 8. In DNA form, the CDR3 reads TGTGCCAGCAGCTTAGGGAATCCGGGACTAGCGGGAGTCAATGAGCAGTTCTTC. It encodes CASSLGNPGLAGVNEQFF.

This clonotype was counted ten times or more. The chain recombines TRBV3-1 with TRBJ1-1, with D perhaps TRBD1 (5 bases). The V end was cut by 0 bases, the J end by 2 bases, with 10 bases between. This CDR3 is built from 15 residues. Germline lookup yields CDR1 LGHDT and CDR2 YNNKEL (reference sequence). In nucleotides, the CDR3 is TGTGCCAGCAGCCAAGATTGGGGGAGAAACACTGAAGCTTTCTTT. This translates into CASSQDWGRNTEAFF. Using reference TRBV3-1 and TRBJ1-1 for the parts outside the CDR3, the full variable domain is DTAVSQTPKYLVTQMGNDKSIKCEQNLGHDTMYWYKQDSKKFLKIMFSYNNKELIINETVPNRFSPKSPDKAHLNLHINSLELGDSAVYFCASSQDWGRNTEAFFGQGTRLTVV.

At least ten counts were recorded for this clonotype. The chain is built from TRBV24-1 and TRBJ2-1, with 9 positions matching TRBD1. The J segment lost 4 bases and the V segment lost 3 bases, leaving 3 bases of the junction unmatched. The CDR3 runs 15 residues. The germline gives CDR1 KGHDR, CDR2 SFDVKD. This CDR3 reads CATSDPGQGYNEQFF. CDR3 bases: TGTGCCACCAGTGATCCGGGACAGGGTTACAATGAGCAGTTCTTC.

The rearrangement joins TRBV7-3 to TRBJ2-3, with D perhaps matching TRBD1 or TRBD2 (5 bases each). CDR1 and CDR2 from the germline V gene are SGHTA and FQGTGA. The CDR3 runs to 15 residues. Trimming took off 3 bases at V and 6 bases at J, with 16 bases between the two ends. The chain's CDR3 is CASSFNGGAEDTQYF. The DNA of the CDR3 is TGTGCCAGCAGCTTTAATGGGGGAGCTGAGGATACGCAGTATTTT.

This clonotype was counted at least ten times. The chain recombines TRBV27 with TRBJ1-2; TRBD1 might be the D (5 bases). The CDR3 totals 14 residues. Trimming removed 3 bases from V and 1 base from J, with 9 bases in between. Germline values: CDR1 MNHEY, CDR2 SMNVEV (reference sequence). The CDR3 loop is CASSLTVDNYGYTF. The CDR3 nucleotides are TGTGCCAGCAGTTTGACAGTTGATAACTATGGCTACACCTTC.